What follows describes a single TCR beta chain. Its specificity is unknown. CTLA-4 blockade using ipilimumab, together with focal radiation, was received by patients with chemo-refractory metastatic non-small-cell lung cancer. This sample stems from a study of radiotherapy plus CTLA-4 blockade in lung cancer. Study background: Among enrolled patients, approximately 18% responded and roughly 31% achieved disease control. Study results and limitations: The authors reported that early blood T cell clone dynamics, with interferon-beta, best predicted response. Clones of tumor-derived TCRs expanded in blood after radiotherapy plus ipilimumab.

The CDR3 spans 13 residues. Germline loops: CDR1 SGHVS, CDR2 FNYEAQ. V was trimmed by 2 bases and J by 6 bases, leaving 9 bases between them. Sequencing was performed with immunoSEQ multiplex PCR; in TCRdb, only in-frame clones are kept and a portion is missing. Among about 80,000 clones listed, under 80% were seen once. The source of this sequence is a human donor with non-small cell lung cancer whose response to radiotherapy plus ipilimumab could not be evaluated. Some clones in this sample may be carry-over from other donors' samples. This chain joins TRBV7-6 and TRBJ2-3; D possibly corresponds to TRBD2 (6 bases). Sequences were derived from peripheral blood, sampled from a patient treated with radiotherapy plus ipilimumab. The CDR3 is CASSLTRGDTQYF. The CDR3 nucleotides are TGTGCCAGCAGCTTAACCCGGGGGGATACGCAGTATTTT.